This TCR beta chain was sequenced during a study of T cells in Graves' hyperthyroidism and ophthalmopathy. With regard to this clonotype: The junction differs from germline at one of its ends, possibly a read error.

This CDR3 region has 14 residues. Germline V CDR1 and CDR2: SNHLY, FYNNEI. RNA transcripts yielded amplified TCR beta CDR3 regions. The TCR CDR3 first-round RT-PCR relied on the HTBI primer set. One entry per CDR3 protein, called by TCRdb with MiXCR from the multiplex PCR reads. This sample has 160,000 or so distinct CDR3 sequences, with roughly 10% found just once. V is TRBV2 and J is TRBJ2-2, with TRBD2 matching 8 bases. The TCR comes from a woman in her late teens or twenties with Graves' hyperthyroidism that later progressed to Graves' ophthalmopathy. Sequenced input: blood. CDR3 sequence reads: CTSSRAGDTGELFF. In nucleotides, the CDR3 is TGTACCAGCAGTCGAGCGGGAGACACCGGGGAGCTGTTTTTT.